The 7 T cell receptor beta chains below all came from one sample that was sequenced in a study of low-dose radiotherapy and immunotherapy resistance in tumors. Primers used for first-strand cDNA, a TRAV- and TRBV-specific set, covered both alpha and beta chains. TCR amplification involved about 21 PCR cycles with a constant-region primer and V-primer adapter. TCRdb itself ran the reads through MiXCR, one entry per CDR3 protein. The table records approximately 14,000 distinct CDR3 sequences, roughly 52% of them present only once. Every receptor here comes from a human donor with advanced metastatic prostate, ovarian, gallbladder or colorectal cancer (not recorded which). This table probably holds off-target reads from a library built for another chain.

The chain combines TRBV27 with TRBJ2-7; D might be TRBD2 (6 bases). Germline assignment: CDR1 MNHEY and CDR2 SMNVEV (reference sequence). CDR3 length equals 15 residues. V was clipped by 5 bases and J by 10 bases, with 24 bases between them. The CDR3 DNA reads as TGTGCCAGCAGTGGGACGGGAGTCGTTTTTGGGATCCAGTACTTC. Its protein is CASSGTGVVFGIQYF.

The chain carries TRBV4-2 and TRBJ2-7; D might be TRBD2 (5 bases). Trimming removed 4 bases at V and 5 bases at J, with 15 bases between. Germline CDR1 reads LGHNA; CDR2 reads YNFKEQ. This CDR3 has 14 amino acids. CDR3 DNA: TGTGCCAGCAGCCCACACCGGGGTGGGAACGAGCAGTACTTC. Its translation: CASSPHRGGNEQYF.

This chain joins TRBV2 and TRBJ2-2, with D perhaps TRBD2 (5 bases). The germline gives CDR1 SNHLY, CDR2 FYNNEI. CDR3 length: 14 amino acids. V was shortened by 6 bases and J by 0 bases, with 8 bases between the two germline ends. This CDR3 reads CASRRTPNTGELFF. CDR3 DNA: TGTGCCAGCAGACGGACTCCGAACACCGGGGAGCTGTTTTTT.

The chain has TRBV7-9 and TRBJ2-1, with 7 bases identical to TRBD2. V lost 2 bases to trimming and J lost 0 bases; unmatched junction nucleotides: 1. This CDR3 region has 15 residues. The germline gives CDR1 SEHNR, CDR2 FQNEAQ (reference sequence). The CDR3 loop is CASSLRGSSYNEQFF. DNA for the CDR3: TGTGCCAGCAGCTTACGCGGGAGCTCCTACAATGAGCAGTTCTTC.

This sequence joins TRBV5-6 and TRBJ2-1; the D gene could be TRBD1 or TRBD2 (6 bases each). Trimming left V 4 bases short and J 0 bases short, with 14 bases between. Germline CDR1 is SGHDT and CDR2 is YYEEEE. This CDR3 region has 16 residues. CDR3: CASSPGAGSSYNEQFF. For the CDR3, the DNA is TGTGCCAGCAGCCCAGGGGCGGGGAGCTCCTACAATGAGCAGTTCTTC.

The J gene is TRBJ2-2, the V gene TRBV12-3 or TRBV12-4, with 9 bases matching TRBD2. The J segment lost 7 bases and the V segment lost 3 bases, leaving 6 bases of the junction unmatched. The CDR3 is 15 residues long. The CDR3 DNA follows: TGTGCCAGCAGTTTGTATAGCGGGAGCGGCGGGGAGCTGTTTTTT. It yields the protein CASSLYSGSGGELFF.

This clonotype was observed a few times. The chain recombines TRBV9 with TRBJ2-2, with 9 bases aligning to TRBD2. Germline trimming cut 4 bases from V and 4 bases from J; bases unmatched to any gene: 11. CDR3 length equals 17 residues. Germline V gene lookup returns CDR1 SGDLS and CDR2 YYNGEE. CDR3 residues: CASSNPLSGSGTGELFF. For the CDR3, the DNA is TGTGCCAGCAGCAACCCCCTTAGCGGGAGCGGCACCGGGGAGCTGTTTTTT.